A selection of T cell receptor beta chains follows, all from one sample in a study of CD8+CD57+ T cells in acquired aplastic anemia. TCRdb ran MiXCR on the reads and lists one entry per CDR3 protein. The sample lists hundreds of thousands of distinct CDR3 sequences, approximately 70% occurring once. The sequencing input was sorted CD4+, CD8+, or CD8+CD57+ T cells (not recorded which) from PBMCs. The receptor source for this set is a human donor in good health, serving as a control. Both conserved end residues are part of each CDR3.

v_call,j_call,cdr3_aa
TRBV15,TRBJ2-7,CATSGGEYEQYF
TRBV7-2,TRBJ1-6,CASSLRLAGGGGTPLHF
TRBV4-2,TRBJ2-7,CASSQGAGGQYEQYF
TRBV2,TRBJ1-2,CASSTGTGWFTF
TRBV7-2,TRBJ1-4,CASNEGGTNEKLFF
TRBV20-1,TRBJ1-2,CSAWGGIQGLPGYTF
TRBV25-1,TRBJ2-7,CASSSRVSYEQYF
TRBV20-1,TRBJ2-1,CSVEVEAYNEQFF
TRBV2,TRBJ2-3,CASRNGWDTDTQYF
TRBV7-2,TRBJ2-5,CACSLGLTSQETQYF
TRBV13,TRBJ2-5,CASTSGGSGETQYF
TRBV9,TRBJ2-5,CASSSRVGGAQYF